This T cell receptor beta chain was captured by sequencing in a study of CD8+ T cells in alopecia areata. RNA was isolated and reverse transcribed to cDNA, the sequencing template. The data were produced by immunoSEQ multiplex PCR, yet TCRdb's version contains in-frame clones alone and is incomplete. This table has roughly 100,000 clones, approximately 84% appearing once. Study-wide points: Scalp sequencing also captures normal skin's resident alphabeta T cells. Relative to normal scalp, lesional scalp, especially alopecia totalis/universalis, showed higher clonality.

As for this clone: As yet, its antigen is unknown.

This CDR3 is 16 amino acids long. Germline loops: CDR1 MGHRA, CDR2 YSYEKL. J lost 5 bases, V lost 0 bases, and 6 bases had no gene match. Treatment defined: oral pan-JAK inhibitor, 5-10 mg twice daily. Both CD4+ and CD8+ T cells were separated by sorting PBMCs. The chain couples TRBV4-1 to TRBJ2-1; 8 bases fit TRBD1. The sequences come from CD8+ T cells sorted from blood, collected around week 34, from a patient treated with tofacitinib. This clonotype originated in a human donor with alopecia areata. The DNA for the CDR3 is TGCGCCAGCAGCCAAGATCGCAGGGGGCTCCACAATGAGCAGTTCTTC. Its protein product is CASSQDRRGLHNEQFF.